This TCR beta chain was found in a study of a mutant IDH1 vaccine in newly diagnosed glioma. Study as a whole: Treated patients, averaging 40.4 years, were roughly 62% male and around 40% female. The earlier regimen, radiotherapy, temozolomide, or both, was most often both. The study's findings and limits: No link was apparently found between pseudoprogression and changes in top peripheral T cell clonotypes.

Time point of the sample: week 35, safety follow-up. It was 300 ug of mutant IDH1 20-mer peptide that made up each vaccine dose, given with topical imiquimod. Astrocytomas that were new, WHO grade 3 or 4, IDH1-mutant and ATRX-lost were present in the donors. Worth noting for this clone: The antigen remains unidentified.

Generated by immunoSEQ multiplex PCR, the TCRdb table keeps only in-frame clones and is missing some. The profile covers about 66,000 clones, with 74% appearing a single time and 4.5% to 5% taken by the ten largest. Germline CDR1 is SNHLY and CDR2 is FYNNEI. V lost 2 bases and J lost 12, with 17 bases in between. The CDR3 sequence is 13 residues long. This receptor was taken from a man aged 50-60 years with glioma. This chain connects TRBV2 to TRBJ2-7; the D gene is possibly TRBD1 (5 bases). Sequences were derived from PBMCs, sampled from a glioma patient whose treatment included an IDH1 peptide vaccine. The chain's CDR3 is CASSENRLDNSYF. In DNA form, the CDR3 reads TGTGCCAGCAGTGAAAATAGGTTGGACAACTCGTACTTC.